This entry is about one T cell receptor beta chain. Its antigen is not identified. Germline CDR1 is SGDLS and CDR2 is YYNGEE. The CDR3 has 16 residues. Trimming stripped 4 bases from V and 5 bases from J, with 18 bases between. Profiling relied on immunoSEQ multiplex PCR, and the TCRdb table lists in-frame clones only, not all of them. The repertoire includes about 160,000 clones, 95% to 97% of them detected once, and approximately 0.97% sits in the top ten. This sample was taken from a study of cytomegalovirus exposure and HLA in healthy donors. Overall study results and limits: Under in vitro conditions, three CMV-associated chains were confirmed as specific for CMV antigens. Researchers counted some 150 TCR beta chains as cytomegalovirus-associated.

The J gene is TRBJ2-2, the V gene TRBV9; weak D call: TRBD1 (6 bases). Sequencing was performed on PBMCs. This clonotype was obtained from a woman aged 18-29 years in good health and CMV-seronegative. CDR3 sequence: CASSLTGTTGTGELFF. As DNA, the CDR3 is TGTGCCAGCAGCTTAACCGGGACAACGGGAACCGGGGAGCTGTTTTTT.